What follows describes a single T cell receptor (beta chain). The antigen is unknown. Sequencing was performed with immunoSEQ multiplex PCR; in TCRdb, only in-frame clones are kept and a portion is missing. The sample holds tens of thousands of clones, roughly nine tenths seen once. This specimen comes from a study of T cell responses to AZD1222 COVID-19 vaccine. Germline V CDR1 and CDR2: SGHAT, FQNNGV. This CDR3 spans 18 amino acids. V lost 2 bases and J lost 1; bases outside the gene matches: 10. The study's findings and limits: The study found Spike-specific TCR breadth and depth rose after two AZD1222 doses. Within unmutated variant regions lay the reported targets of nearly half of spike-specific TCRs.

This specimen consisted of peripheral blood, obtained 28 days after the second AZD1222 dose. The rearrangement joins TRBV11-2 to TRBJ2-3, with TRBD2 identical over 9 bases. This TCR came from an adult who received the AZD1222 COVID-19 vaccine. CDR3 nucleotide sequence: TGTGCCAGCAGCTTACCGGCGGGGGGGCGGGATGGCACAGATACGCAGTATTTT. It specifies CASSLPAGGRDGTDTQYF.